This TCR beta chain is from a study of OX40 agonist ivuxolimab in advanced cancers. For the wider study: The costimulatory receptor OX40 (CD134) was targeted by ivuxolimab, a fully human IgG2 agonistic monoclonal antibody. Intravenous ivuxolimab was administered to patients every 2 weeks at six dose levels: 0.01, 0.1, 0.3, 1.5, 3 and 10 mg/kg. Among the 50 to 55 dose-escalation patients, around 19 had hepatocellular carcinoma, approximately 15 melanoma, 9 renal cell carcinoma and 9 head and neck cancer. In the dose-escalation cohort, roughly four fifths of patients were male, and the mean age was around 60 years, with a range of 23 to 79. Patients were allowed to have had prior anti-PD-1, anti-PD-L1 or anti-CTLA-4 therapy, and 30% to 40% of the dose-escalation patients had previously received checkpoint inhibitors. Partial responses were achieved by three dose-escalation patients, of whom one had hepatocellular carcinoma and two had cutaneous melanoma. The point of sequencing TCRbeta in the periphery was to test whether ivuxolimab changed TCR sequence diversity and drove clonal T-cell expansion. The paper reports the monotherapy dose-escalation portion (N of about 50 patients) of the phase I ivuxolimab trial.

Genomic DNA was extracted from sorted cells for sequencing of the TCRbeta CDR3 region. The immunoSEQ Assay was used for sequencing of TCRbeta CDR3 regions. Not all clones reach the TCRdb copy of this immuneACCESS table, which keeps in-frame sequences only. Checked studies attribute under half of the gap to unresolved V genes and leave the rest unexplained. This sample is represented by around 44,000 clones; 86% of them were singletons. The top ten constitute about 12% of the sample. CDR1 and CDR2 (LGHNA, YSLEER) derive from the germline V gene. The CDR3 runs 13 residues from the cysteine to the phenylalanine. Of all the DNA, just the CDR3 is kept, 39 bases in frame from base 1. Trimming removed 4 bases from V and 10 bases from J, leaving 16 bases between the germline ends. On the study overall, not on this receptor specifically: Low levels of normalized T-cell clonal expansion were also shown by some nonresponding patients. After ivuxolimab, CD8+ T cells had more expanded clones than CD4+ T cells on average. At doses from 0.1 to 3.0 mg/kg, clonal expansion was seen in both CD4+ and CD8+ blood T cells between baseline and week 6. Antigen specificity was not determined for the clonally expanded peripheral T cells. Partial responders in the 0.1-3.0 mg/kg groups had among the lowest normalized peripheral clonal expansion, especially among CD8+ T cells.

Patients with a history of autoimmune disease or receiving systemic immunosuppression were excluded from the trial. Peripheral blood for TCR sequencing was collected from all dose cohorts at baseline, on cycle 4 day 1, and on cycle 7 day 1. The samples were drawn from a first-in-human, open-label, multicenter phase I dose-escalation trial of ivuxolimab. Adults with locally advanced or metastatic melanoma, renal cell carcinoma, hepatocellular carcinoma or head and neck squamous cell carcinoma were enrolled in the trial. Before TCR sequencing, CD4+ T cells and CD8+ T cells from peripheral blood were sorted into separate populations. Points on this clone: Its antigen remains undetermined. Base-call qualities are not available, and no considerably larger clone is one nucleotide away.

Sequenced here: CD4+ or CD8+ T cells sorted from blood, sampled in a trial of the OX40 agonist ivuxolimab. The clonotype originates from an adult with an advanced solid tumor such as melanoma, head and neck, liver or kidney cancer. The chain employs TRBV4-3 and TRBJ1-1; TRBD1 is a possible D gene, resting on 6 matching bases. CDR3 protein: CASSPWRGEGAFF. The sequenced DNA: TGCGCCAGCAGCCCTTGGAGGGGGGAAGGAGCTTTCTTT.